This passage covers 29 T cell receptor beta chains from one sample sequenced in a study of blood T cell repertoires in COVID-19. Some clones are missing from TCRdb's copy, which holds only in-frame ones; the method was immunoSEQ multiplex PCR. The sample shows fewer than 300,000 clones, 84% of them seen only once. The specimen sequenced was peripheral blood. The receptors come from a human donor in a cohort sampled during active COVID-19.

The rearrangement uses TRBV6-5 and TRBJ2-2, with TRBD1 identical over 8 bases. V shed 6 bases and J 4 bases; nucleotides not matched to a gene: 4. Germline CDR1 MNHEY, CDR2 SVGAGI. The CDR3 has 14 residues. The CDR3 sequence is CASSRTGPTGELFF. The CDR3 DNA reads as TGTGCCAGCAGCCGGACAGGGCCCACCGGGGAGCTGTTTTTT.

The chain uses TRBV5-5 and TRBJ2-7, with D possibly matching TRBD1 (6 bases). Trimming stripped 3 bases from V and 5 bases from J, with 21 bases between. The CDR3 totals 16 residues. Germline values: CDR1 SGHKS, CDR2 YYEKEE (reference sequence). CDR3 nucleotides: TGTGCCAGCAGCTCCACGTACAGGGCCCGGGCAGACGAGCAGTACTTC. It encodes CASSSTYRARADEQYF. Based on the CDR3 plus reference TRBV5-5 and TRBJ2-7, the full variable domain is DAGVTQSPTHLIKTRGQQVTLRCSPISGHKSVSWYQQVLGQGPQFIFQYYEKEERGRGNFPDRFSARQFPNYSSELNVNALLLGDSALYLCASSSTYRARADEQYFGPGTRLTVT.

The rearrangement joins TRBV5-4 to TRBJ1-2; D is undetermined. From germline, CDR1 is SGHNT and CDR2 YYREEE (reference sequence). Between the trimmed V and J ends, which lost 2 bases and 4 bases, there was a span of 9 bases. This CDR3 is built from 13 residues. CDR3 DNA: TGTGCCAGCAGCTTCGGGTTCCTCTATGGCTACACCTTC. Amino acid sequence: CASSFGFLYGYTF.

The chain is built from TRBV4-1 and TRBJ2-7; 8 bases are shared with TRBD1. From germline, CDR1 is MGHRA and CDR2 YSYEKL. The trim removed 1 base at V and 3 bases at J, leaving 8 bases unmatched. The CDR3 consists of 16 residues. This chain's CDR3 is CASSQGQGALGYEQYF. CDR3 in DNA: TGCGCCAGCAGCCAAGGCCAGGGGGCACTAGGCTACGAGCAGTACTTC.

This chain joins TRBV9 and TRBJ1-3; D ambiguous. The CDR3 loop spans 14 amino acids. V was pared by 0 bases and J by 4 bases, with 8 bases between. Germline V gives CDR1 SGDLS, CDR2 YYNGEE. CDR3 nucleotides: TGTGCCAGCAGCGTAGGTACAGCAGGAAACACCATATATTTT. This gives the protein CASSVGTAGNTIYF.

This chain connects TRBV4-2 to TRBJ1-2; 8 bases are shared with TRBD1. Germline values: CDR1 LGHNA, CDR2 YNFKEQ. The CDR3 length is 14 residues. The V and J ends lost 6 bases and 1 base, in that order; junction bases with no gene match: 4. Here the CDR3 DNA reads TGTGCCAGCAGACGCGGACAGGGTAACTATGGCTACACCTTC. Protein: CASRRGQGNYGYTF.

With respect to this clone: The same CDR3 can be traced to other DNA sequences in this sample. The rearrangement joins TRBV6-5 to TRBJ1-5; the match to TRBD1 covers 9 bases. Germline CDR1 reads MNHEY; CDR2 reads SVGAGI. J lost 7 bases, V lost 2 bases, and 3 bases had no gene match. The CDR3 runs 14 residues. The CDR3 DNA sequence: TGTGCCAGCAGTTACACCGGACAGGGGCAGCCCCAGCATTTT. As protein: CASSYTGQGQPQHF.

A word on this clone: Other DNA variants within this sample encode the same CDR3. The genes are TRBV7-2 and TRBJ1-5; D is undetermined. The length of the CDR3 is 14 residues. Germline V gene lookup returns CDR1 SGHTA and CDR2 FQGNSA. Trimming cost V 1 base and J 4 bases, with 8 bases left between them. The chain's CDR3 is CASSLGSGNQPQHF. CDR3 sequence (DNA): TGTGCCAGCAGCTTAGGCTCCGGGAATCAGCCCCAGCATTTT.

This clone occurred a few times. The rearrangement joins TRBV2 to TRBJ1-2, with 7 bases that match TRBD1. Germline V lookup: CDR1 SNHLY, CDR2 FYNNEI. The CDR3 runs 13 residues. The J segment lost 2 bases and the V segment lost 5 bases, leaving 2 bases of the junction unmatched. The DNA for the CDR3 is TGTGCCAGCAGTCCACAGGGGAACTATGGCTACACCTTC. It translates to CASSPQGNYGYTF.

The chain joins TRBV19 to TRBJ2-1, with 10 positions matching TRBD2. Germline V gene sequence: CDR1 LNHDA, CDR2 SQIVND (reference sequence). V shed 6 bases and J 5 bases; nucleotides not matched to a gene: 4. The CDR3 is 14 amino acids. CDR3: CASRGSGGDNEQFF. The DNA for the CDR3 is TGTGCCAGTAGGGGGAGCGGGGGGGACAATGAGCAGTTCTTC.

This chain joins TRBV29-1 and TRBJ1-1; TRBD1 might be the D (6 bases). The ends were cut back, 2 bases at V and 8 bases at J, with 18 bases in the middle. Germline V gene data show CDR1 as SQVTM and CDR2 as ANQGSEA. The CDR3 covers 14 residues. The CDR3 protein is CSVEPKTGSPEAFF. CDR3 nucleotides: TGCAGCGTTGAACCCAAGACAGGTTCCCCCGAAGCTTTCTTT.

The chain employs TRBV3-1 (or the pseudogene TRBV3-2) and TRBJ1-3; possible D gene TRBD1, 6 bases. CDR1 and CDR2 from the germline V gene are LGHDT and YNNKEL (reference sequence). V was trimmed by 2 bases and J by 0 bases, leaving 20 bases between them. The CDR3 consists of 19 residues. The CDR3 DNA reads as TGTGCCAGCAGCCAACGACATCGGGACACTGCGTCCTCTGGAAACACCATATATTTT. This translates into CASSQRHRDTASSGNTIYF.

The chain has TRBV29-1 and TRBJ2-5; TRBD1 might be the D (5 bases). Trimming removed 3 bases from V and 7 bases from J, with 12 bases in between. Germline values: CDR1 SQVTM, CDR2 ANQGSEA. The CDR3 has 12 residues. Here the CDR3 reads CSVETAVGTQYF. DNA for the CDR3: TGCAGCGTTGAGACAGCCGTCGGGACCCAGTACTTC. Complete variable domain (other parts from reference TRBV29-1 and TRBJ2-5): SAVISQKPSRDICQRGTSLTIQCQVDSQVTMMFWYRQQPGQSLTLIATANQGSEATYESGFVIDKFPISRPNLTFSTLTVSNMSPEDSSIYLCSVETAVGTQYFGPGTRLLVL.

This chain joins TRBV5-6 and TRBJ2-3; 11 bases are a match to TRBD1. There are 17 residues in the CDR3. The V and J ends lost 4 bases and 2 bases, in that order; junction bases with no gene match: 9. Germline V gene data show CDR1 as SGHDT and CDR2 as YYEEEE. CDR3 sequence: CASSPKDRGRVTDTQYF. As DNA, the CDR3 is TGTGCCAGCAGCCCCAAGGACAGGGGGCGCGTCACAGATACGCAGTATTTT.

V is TRBV19 and J is TRBJ1-1, with D possibly being TRBD1 (5 bases). This CDR3 comprises 16 residues. Trimming took off 4 bases at V and 0 bases at J, with 15 bases between the two ends. In germline, CDR1 is LNHDA, CDR2 SQIVND (reference sequence). CDR3: CASSKGTGYMNTEAFF. The CDR3 DNA is TGTGCCAGTAGTAAAGGTACAGGATACATGAACACTGAAGCTTTCTTT.

Points on this clone: A read error may produce the germline difference seen at one junction end. The V call is TRBV28, the J call TRBJ1-2; D perhaps matches TRBD1 (5 bases). CDR1 is MDHEN, CDR2 SYDVKM, per germline. This CDR3 is built from 15 residues. CDR3 DNA sequence: TGTGCCAGCAGTATACCAGGGAAGGCTAAGTATGGCTACACCTTC. This encodes CASSIPGKAKYGYTF.

This clone has at least ten counts. V is TRBV5-8 and J is TRBJ1-4; D unclear. The V and J ends lost 7 bases and 5 bases respectively, with 15 bases between them. There are 14 residues in the CDR3. Germline CDR1 reads SGHTS; CDR2 reads YDEGEE. CDR3 residues: CASRPPGLNEKLFF. In nucleotides, the CDR3 is TGTGCCAGCCGCCCCCCAGGCCTGAATGAAAAACTGTTTTTT. The full variable domain, completed using reference TRBV5-8 and TRBJ1-4, is EAGVTQSPTHLIKTRGQQATLRCSPISGHTSVYWYQQALGLGLQFLLWYDEGEERNRGNFPPRFSGRQFPNYSSELNVNALELEDSALYLCASRPPGLNEKLFFGSGTQLSVL.

The rearrangement links TRBV19 to TRBJ2-2; tentative D call: TRBD1 (6 bases). V was shortened by 8 bases and J by 1 base, with 11 bases between the two germline ends. Germline V gene lookup returns CDR1 LNHDA and CDR2 SQIVND (reference sequence). The CDR3 has 14 amino acids. CDR3 nucleotides: TGTGCCAGTGGGGGACATATGAACACCGGGGAGCTGTTTTTT. This translates into CASGGHMNTGELFF.

This rearrangement joins TRBV3-1 (or the pseudogene TRBV3-2) to TRBJ1-2, with D unclear. Trimming shortened V by 5 bases and J by 8 bases, and 15 bases separated the two germline ends. The CDR3 covers 13 residues. CDR1 is LGHDT, CDR2 YNNKEL, per germline (reference sequence). In DNA, the CDR3 is TGTGCCAGCAGCGTCGACTCATTTTGGGGCTACACCTTC. Its protein product is CASSVDSFWGYTF.

A word on this clone: The same CDR3 also results from other DNA sequences found in this sample. The rearrangement uses TRBV7-8 and TRBJ2-7; 7 positions match TRBD1. CDR1 is SGHVS, CDR2 FQNEAQ, per germline. The CDR3 contains 14 residues. The V segment lost 1 base and the J segment 2 bases; nucleotides outside the gene matches: 2. CDR3 bases: TGTGCCAGCAGCTTAGGGCAGGGGGCCTACGAGCAGTACTTC. As protein: CASSLGQGAYEQYF.

J is TRBJ2-1 and V is TRBV4-1, with 11 bases lining up with TRBD2. The CDR3 is 15 amino acids. CDR1 MGHRA and CDR2 YSYEKL come from the germline V gene. The V gene end was trimmed by 2 bases and the J gene end by 8 bases; junction bases not matched to a gene: 5. The CDR3 spells CASSQLGTSGYEQFF. Here the CDR3 DNA reads TGCGCCAGCAGCCAACTCGGGACTAGCGGTTATGAGCAGTTCTTC.

The chain combines TRBV28 with TRBJ2-7; D might be TRBD2 (5 bases). Germline-derived CDR1 and CDR2 are MDHEN and SYDVKM. V dropped 6 bases and J dropped 3 bases, with 12 bases sitting between them. The CDR3 spans 13 residues. CDR3: CASRLDHLYEQYF. The DNA of the CDR3 is TGTGCCAGCAGACTAGATCATCTCTACGAGCAGTACTTC.

This chain links TRBV21-1 with TRBJ2-7; the tabulated D call, TRBD1, remains unverified against the DNA. TRBV21-1 is a pseudogene. The CDR3 runs 20 residues. In DNA, the CDR3 is TGTGCCAGCAGCACCATAGGGACAGGGGACGTCGAAATCCTCGCCTACGAGCAGTACTTC. Protein: CASSTIGTGDVEILAYEQYF.

The chain couples TRBV5-4 to TRBJ2-2; a weak D match, TRBD1 (6 bases). The V gene's germline CDR1 is SGHNT and CDR2 YYREEE (reference sequence). CDR3 size: 13 residues. V was cut by 3 bases and J by 6 bases, with 9 bases left in between. CDR3 region: CASSYQGSGELFF. CDR3 DNA sequence: TGTGCCAGCAGCTACCAGGGGTCCGGGGAGCTGTTTTTT.

The chain uses TRBV10-1 and TRBJ1-6; no reliable D call. The length of the CDR3 is 13 residues. V lost 1 base, J lost 6 bases, and 4 bases lay in between. CDR1 WNHNN and CDR2 SYGVQD come from the germline V gene (reference sequence). The DNA for the CDR3 is TGCGCCAGCAGTGAGTGGCCTAATTCACCCCTCCACTTT. This sequence encodes CASSEWPNSPLHF.

This clone has only one observation. The CDR3 bases are TGTGCCAGCAGCCAAAATCTGGGGGGGTTAGGTGAAAAACTGTTTTTT. It codes for CASSQNLGGLGEKLFF. The rearrangement joins TRBV4-2 to TRBJ1-4; a weak D match, TRBD1 (5 bases). Germline V gives CDR1 LGHNA, CDR2 YNFKEQ. Between the trimmed V and J ends, which lost 2 bases and 7 bases, there was a span of 17 bases. This CDR3 comprises 16 residues.

The chain links TRBV4-1 to TRBJ1-6, with 9 bases that match TRBD1. This CDR3 has 15 amino acids. V shed 4 bases and J 12 bases; nucleotides not matched to a gene: 10. Germline assignment: CDR1 MGHRA and CDR2 YSYEKL. CDR3 bases: TGCGCCAGCAGCCTGGACAGGGGAGAGATGCGACCCCTCCACTTT. This gives the protein CASSLDRGEMRPLHF.

This chain links TRBV20-1 with TRBJ1-2; D gene ambiguous. CDR1 is DFQATT and CDR2 is SNEGSKA in the germline V gene (reference sequence). Trimming shortened V by 3 bases and J by 5 bases, and 10 bases separated the two germline ends. The CDR3 is 12 amino acids. CDR3: CSASEGAYGYTF. In nucleotides, the CDR3 is TGCAGTGCTAGTGAGGGAGCGTATGGCTACACCTTC.

The chain joins TRBV18 to TRBJ2-3; D is perhaps TRBD1 (6 bases). Deletions cut 5 bases from V and 6 bases from J, with 18 bases between. This CDR3 is 15 amino acids long. Germline V gene sequence: CDR1 KGHSH, CDR2 LQKENI. In DNA, the CDR3 is TGTGCCAGCTCAAACAGGGCTCTCCGTGACGATACGCAGTATTTT. Its protein is CASSNRALRDDTQYF.